This TCR beta chain was recovered during a study of T cell changes during pregnancy in multiple sclerosis. The CDR3 is made up of 13 amino acids. CDR1 KGHSH and CDR2 LQKENI come from the germline V gene. Trimming at V came to 4 bases and at J to 6 bases, leaving 5 bases not matched to a gene. Assay: immunoSEQ multiplex PCR; the TCRdb copy retains only in-frame clones and omits some. The sample lists tens of thousands of clones; roughly 90% were seen once. The chain uses TRBV18 and TRBJ2-7, with 8 bases matching TRBD1. The receptor's source is a female donor with multiple sclerosis, enrolled in a pregnancy study. The specimen was CD4+ T cells from peripheral blood mononuclear cells, collected in the first trimester of pregnancy. As DNA, the CDR3 is TGTGCCAGCTCACGTGGACAGGGCGGCGAGCAGTACTTC. This codes for CASSRGQGGEQYF.